Below are 9 T cell receptor beta chains sequenced from a single sample in a study of blood T cell repertoires in COVID-19. The method was immunoSEQ multiplex PCR; TCRdb's version includes in-frame clones alone and lacks a portion of them. Here the sample spans over 120,000 clones, roughly 90% being singletons. The sample consisted of PBMCs or T cells enriched from blood (not recorded which). The receptors here all came from a man aged 45-65 years who had recovered from COVID-19.

V gene TRBV5-1 combines with J gene TRBJ2-1, with 9 bases lining up with TRBD2. The germline V gene encodes CDR1 SGHRS and CDR2 YFSETQ. J was trimmed by 10 bases and V by 1 base; bases with no gene match: 18. The CDR3 runs 18 residues. CDR3 in amino acids: CASSLSLAGWSSGEEQFF. CDR3 nucleotide sequence: TGCGCCAGCAGCTTGTCGCTAGCGGGATGGTCTAGTGGTGAGGAGCAGTTCTTC.

The chain employs TRBV5-5 and TRBJ1-1, with a weak D call TRBD1 (6 bases). V was cut by 2 bases and J by 1 base, with 9 bases left in between. The CDR3 length is 14 residues. In germline, CDR1 is SGHKS, CDR2 YYEKEE (reference sequence). This CDR3 is CASSLQGTNTEAFF. The DNA of the CDR3 is TGTGCCAGCAGCTTACAGGGTACGAACACTGAAGCTTTCTTT.

The genes are TRBV5-1 and TRBJ2-1; the D gene is possibly TRBD1 (6 bases). With 0 bases removed from V and 4 bases from J, the gap between germline ends came to 17 bases. Germline CDR1 SGHRS, CDR2 YFSETQ. CDR3 length equals 17 residues. The CDR3 spells CASSLVQGILAYNEQFF. The DNA for the CDR3 is TGCGCCAGCAGCTTGGTGCAGGGGATACTCGCATACAATGAGCAGTTCTTC.

The V and J genes are TRBV7-2 and TRBJ1-6, with D unclear. With 1 base removed from V and 12 bases from J, the gap between germline ends came to 10 bases. The CDR3 has 13 amino acids. Per germline, CDR1 SGHTA and CDR2 FQGNSA. CDR3: CASSLEVEIPLHF. Written as DNA, the CDR3 is TGTGCCAGCAGCTTAGAAGTGGAGATACCCCTCCACTTT.

The chain joins TRBV3-1 (or the pseudogene TRBV3-2) to TRBJ1-2; the D is unclear. The CDR3 is 15 amino acids. The germline V and J ends were trimmed by 3 bases and 4 bases, with 15 bases remaining between them. CDR1 is LGHDT, CDR2 YNNKEL, per germline (reference sequence). CDR3 residues: CASSHLDPAGYGYTF. DNA for the CDR3: TGTGCCAGCAGCCACCTGGACCCGGCGGGCTATGGCTACACCTTC.

The V gene is TRBV7-3, the J gene TRBJ2-3; 9 bases agree with TRBD1. The germline V gene encodes CDR1 SGHTA and CDR2 FQGTGA. With 7 bases clipped from V and 4 bases from J, the junction kept 6 bases outside the gene matches. CDR3 size: 14 residues. The CDR3 loop is CASKLDRGADTQYF. As DNA, the CDR3 is TGTGCCAGCAAACTAGACAGGGGGGCAGATACGCAGTATTTT. Full variable domain (missing parts from reference TRBV7-3 and TRBJ2-3): GAGVSQTPSNKVTEKGKYVELRCDPISGHTALYWYRQSLGQGPEFLIYFQGTGAADDSGLPNDRFFAVRPEGSVSTLKIQRTERGDSAVYLCASKLDRGADTQYFGPGTRLTVL.

CDR3: CASSQEAPGKEETQYF. The CDR3 DNA is TGTGCCAGCAGCCAAGAAGCGCCGGGAAAAGAGGAGACCCAGTACTTC. The rearrangement joins TRBV3-1 (or the pseudogene TRBV3-2) to TRBJ2-5; D is perhaps TRBD2 (5 bases). Trimming took 0 bases from V and 5 from J, leaving 16 bases between them. The CDR3 is 16 residues long. Germline V gene sequence: CDR1 LGHDT, CDR2 YNNKEL (reference sequence).

This chain uses TRBV19 with TRBJ2-1, with 11 bases identical to TRBD2. J was trimmed by 9 bases and V by 0 bases; bases with no gene match: 10. Per germline, CDR1 LNHDA and CDR2 SQIVND (reference sequence). The CDR3 totals 17 residues. The CDR3 spells CASSIDPELAGAPEQFF. The DNA of the CDR3 is TGTGCCAGTAGTATAGACCCGGAACTAGCGGGAGCCCCTGAGCAGTTCTTC.

This rearrangement joins TRBV18 to TRBJ1-4; D remains ambiguous. The CDR3 is 16 residues long. Germline CDR1 is KGHSH and CDR2 is LQKENI. Between the trimmed V and J ends, which lost 0 bases and 5 bases, there was a span of 13 bases. The chain's CDR3 is CASSPPVSVVNEKLFF. Here the CDR3 DNA reads TGTGCCAGCTCACCACCTGTCTCGGTTGTAAATGAAAAACTGTTTTTT.